This TCR beta chain was recovered during a study of blood T cell repertoires in COVID-19. The repertoire was sequenced with immunoSEQ multiplex PCR; TCRdb's copy has only in-frame clones and lacks some. In the table there are over 200,000 clones, 80% to 90% of which are singletons. This clone was counted a few times. The V segment lost 2 bases and the J segment 4 bases; nucleotides outside the gene matches: 9. The germline gives CDR1 SGHDT, CDR2 YYEEEE. The CDR3 is 16 amino acids. The gene calls are TRBV5-6 and TRBJ1-2; TRBD1 aligns across 9 bases. Sequenced input: peripheral blood. This clonotype originated in a man at least 80 years old with acute or convalescent COVID-19. CDR3 residues: CASSLKQGAIGYGYTF. The CDR3 DNA follows: TGTGCCAGCAGCTTAAAACAGGGGGCGATTGGCTATGGCTACACCTTC. Filled out from reference TRBV5-6 and TRBJ1-2, the complete variable domain reads DAGVTQSPTHLIKTRGQQVTLRCSPKSGHDTVSWYQQALGQGPQFIFQYYEEEERQRGNFPDRFSGHQFPNYSSELNVNALLLGDSALYLCASSLKQGAIGYGYTFGSGTRLTVV.